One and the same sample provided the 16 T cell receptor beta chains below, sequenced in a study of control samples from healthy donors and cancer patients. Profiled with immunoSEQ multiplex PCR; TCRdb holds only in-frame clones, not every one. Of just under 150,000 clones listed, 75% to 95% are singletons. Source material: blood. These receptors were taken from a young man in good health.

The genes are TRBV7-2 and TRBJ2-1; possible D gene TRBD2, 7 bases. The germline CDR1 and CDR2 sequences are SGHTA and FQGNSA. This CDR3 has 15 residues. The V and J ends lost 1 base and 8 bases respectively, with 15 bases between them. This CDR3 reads CASSLVRGGGYEQFF. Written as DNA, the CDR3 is TGTGCCAGCAGCTTAGTACGTGGGGGGGGCTATGAGCAGTTCTTC.

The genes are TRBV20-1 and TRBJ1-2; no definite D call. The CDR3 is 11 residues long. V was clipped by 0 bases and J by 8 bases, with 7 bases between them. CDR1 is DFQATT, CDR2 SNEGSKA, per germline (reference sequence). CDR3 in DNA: TGCAGTGCTAGAGATTCGAGGGGCTACACCTTC. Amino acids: CSARDSRGYTF.

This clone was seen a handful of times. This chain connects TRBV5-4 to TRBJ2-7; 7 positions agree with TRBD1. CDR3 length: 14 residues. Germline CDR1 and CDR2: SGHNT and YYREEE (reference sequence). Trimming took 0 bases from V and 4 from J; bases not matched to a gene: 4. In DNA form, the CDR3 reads TGTGCCAGCAGCTTGGAACAGGGGAGATACGAGCAGTACTTC. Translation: CASSLEQGRYEQYF. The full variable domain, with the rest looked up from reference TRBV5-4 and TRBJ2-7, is ETGVTQSPTHLIKTRGQQVTLRCSSQSGHNTVSWYQQALGQGPQFIFQYYREEENGRGNFPPRFSGLQFPNYSSELNVNALELDDSALYLCASSLEQGRYEQYFGPGTRLTVT.

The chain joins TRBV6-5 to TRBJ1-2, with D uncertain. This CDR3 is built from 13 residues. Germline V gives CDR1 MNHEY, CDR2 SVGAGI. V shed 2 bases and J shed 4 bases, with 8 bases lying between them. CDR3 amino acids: CASSYTLSYGYTF. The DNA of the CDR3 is TGTGCCAGCAGTTACACACTTAGCTATGGCTACACCTTC.

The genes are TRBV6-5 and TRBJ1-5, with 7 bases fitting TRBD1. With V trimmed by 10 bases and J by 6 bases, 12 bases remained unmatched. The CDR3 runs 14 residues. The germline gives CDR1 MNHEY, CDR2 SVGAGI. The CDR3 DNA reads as TGTGCCACTACGCTGGGAGGGGGCGTTCAGCCCCAGCATTTT. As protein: CATTLGGGVQPQHF.

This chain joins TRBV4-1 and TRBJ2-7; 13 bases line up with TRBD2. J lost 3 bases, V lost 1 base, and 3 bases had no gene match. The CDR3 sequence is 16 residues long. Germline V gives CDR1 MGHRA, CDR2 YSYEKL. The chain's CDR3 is CASSQVLAGGLYEQYF. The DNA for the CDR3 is TGCGCCAGCAGCCAAGTACTAGCGGGGGGGCTCTACGAGCAGTACTTC.

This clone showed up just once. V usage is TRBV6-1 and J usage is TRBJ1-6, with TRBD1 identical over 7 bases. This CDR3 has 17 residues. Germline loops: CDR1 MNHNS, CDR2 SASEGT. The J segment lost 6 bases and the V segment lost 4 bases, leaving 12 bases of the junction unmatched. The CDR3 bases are TGTGCCAGCAGTGCTAATCAGGGGGTAAATTTTAATTCACCCCTCCACTTT. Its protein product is CASSANQGVNFNSPLHF.

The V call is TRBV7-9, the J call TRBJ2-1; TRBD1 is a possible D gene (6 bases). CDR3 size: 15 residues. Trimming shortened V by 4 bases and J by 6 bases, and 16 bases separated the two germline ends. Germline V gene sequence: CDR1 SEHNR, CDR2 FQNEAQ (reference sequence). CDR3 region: CASSSRDMLSNEQFF. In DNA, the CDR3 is TGTGCCAGCAGCTCCCGGGACATGCTTTCCAATGAGCAGTTCTTC.

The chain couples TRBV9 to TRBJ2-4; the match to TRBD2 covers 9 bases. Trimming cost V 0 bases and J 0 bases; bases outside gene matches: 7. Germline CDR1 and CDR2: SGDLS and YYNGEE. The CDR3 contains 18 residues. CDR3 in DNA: TGTGCCAGCAGCGTAGGGTCTAGCGGGGAGATAGCCAAAAACATTCAGTACTTC. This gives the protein CASSVGSSGEIAKNIQYF.

The CDR3 DNA is TGCGCCAGCAGCTTGGTCAGCGGGGGGCTCACAGATACGCAGTATTTT. As protein: CASSLVSGGLTDTQYF. The gene calls are TRBV5-1 and TRBJ2-3; 9 positions match TRBD2. Trimming cost V 0 bases and J 2 bases; bases outside gene matches: 4. The CDR3 has 16 amino acids. Germline V CDR1 and CDR2: SGHRS, YFSETQ.

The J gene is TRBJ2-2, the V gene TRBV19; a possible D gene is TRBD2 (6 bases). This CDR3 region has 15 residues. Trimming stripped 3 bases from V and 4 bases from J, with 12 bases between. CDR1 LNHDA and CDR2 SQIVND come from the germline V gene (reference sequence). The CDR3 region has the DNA TGTGCCAGTAGTATTGTCGCGGGGTCCACCGGGGAGCTGTTTTTT. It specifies CASSIVAGSTGELFF. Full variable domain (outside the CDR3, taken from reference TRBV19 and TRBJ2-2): DGGITQSPKYLFRKEGQNVTLSCEQNLNHDAMYWYRQDPGQGLRLIYYSQIVNDFQKGDIAEGYSVSREKKESFPLTVTSAQKNPTAFYLCASSIVAGSTGELFFGEGSRLTVL.

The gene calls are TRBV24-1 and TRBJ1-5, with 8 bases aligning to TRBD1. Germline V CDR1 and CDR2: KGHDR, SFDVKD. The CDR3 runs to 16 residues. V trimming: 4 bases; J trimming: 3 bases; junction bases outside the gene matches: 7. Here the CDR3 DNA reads TGTGCCACCAGTGAAACTGGGACAGGCGCCAATCAGCCCCAGCATTTT. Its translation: CATSETGTGANQPQHF.

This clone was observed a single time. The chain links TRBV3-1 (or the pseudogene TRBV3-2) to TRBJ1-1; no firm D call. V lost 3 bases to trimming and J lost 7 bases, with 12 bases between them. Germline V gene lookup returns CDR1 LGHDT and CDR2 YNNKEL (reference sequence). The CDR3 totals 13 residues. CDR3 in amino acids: CASSHLLMNEAFF. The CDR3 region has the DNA TGTGCCAGCAGCCATCTCTTGATGAATGAAGCTTTCTTT.

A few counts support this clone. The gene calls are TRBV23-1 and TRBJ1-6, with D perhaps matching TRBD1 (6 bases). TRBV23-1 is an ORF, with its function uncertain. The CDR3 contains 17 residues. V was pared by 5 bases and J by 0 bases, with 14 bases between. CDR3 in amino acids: CASSKMGGGSYNSPLHF. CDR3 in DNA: TGCGCCAGCAGTAAGATGGGGGGCGGCTCCTATAATTCACCCCTCCACTTT.

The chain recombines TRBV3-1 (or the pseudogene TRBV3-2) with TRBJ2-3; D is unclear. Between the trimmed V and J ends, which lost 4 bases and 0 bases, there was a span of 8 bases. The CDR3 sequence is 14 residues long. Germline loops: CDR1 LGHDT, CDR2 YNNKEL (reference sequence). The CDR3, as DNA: TGTGCCAGCAGCCGAGACATAAGCACAGATACGCAGTATTTT. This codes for CASSRDISTDTQYF.

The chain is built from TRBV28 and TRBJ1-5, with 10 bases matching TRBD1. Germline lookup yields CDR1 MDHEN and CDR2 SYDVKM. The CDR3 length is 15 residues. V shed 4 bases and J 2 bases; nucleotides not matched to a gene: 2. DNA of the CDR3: TGTGCCAGCAGTTCCGACAGGGGGCGCAATCAGCCCCAGCATTTT. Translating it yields CASSSDRGRNQPQHF.